This T cell receptor beta chain was recorded in a study of shared clonotypes between healthy human individuals. Points from the study as a whole: In contrast to clonotypes shared by all four donors, non-shared clonotypes had lower generation probabilities.

Concerning this clone: The antigen is undetermined.

This CDR3 comprises 14 residues. V was cut by 2 bases and J by 2 bases, with 9 bases left in between. Per germline, CDR1 MGHRA and CDR2 YSYEKL. Both subsets, CD45RA+ naive and CD45RA-negative memory, were split from the CD4+ cells. The deep-level immunoSEQ assay was used. Sequencing used immunoSEQ multiplex PCR; TCRdb keeps in-frame clones, though not all of them. The sample lists about 680,000 clones, around 74% occurring once. This chain links TRBV4-1 with TRBJ2-5; no clear D gene. The sequenced sample was memory CD4+ T cells sorted from blood. Subset denoted: CD45RA-negative fraction. This TCR derives from a woman in her twenties or thirties in good health. The CDR3 DNA follows: TGCGCCAGCAGCCAATCGACGGCGCAAGAGACCCAGTACTTC. Translated, it gives CASSQSTAQETQYF.